What follows is one T cell receptor beta chain and its context. Its specificity is unknown. The sample originates from a study of CD8+ T cells in alopecia areata. Study observations and caveats: Greater clonality was observed in lesional scalp samples, especially alopecia totalis/universalis, versus normal scalp.

Between the trimmed V and J ends, which lost 0 bases and 7 bases, there was a span of 11 bases. The germline V gene has CDR1 SGDLS and CDR2 YYNGEE. The CDR3 loop spans 14 amino acids. The sequencing template was cDNA reverse transcribed from extracted RNA. Clones were sequenced by immunoSEQ multiplex PCR, and TCRdb holds only the in-frame ones, with some missing. The sample lists about 160,000 clones; 87% were seen once. Researchers gathered lesional scalp punch biopsies and peripheral blood from patients with alopecia areata. This specimen was CD8+ T cells sorted from blood, taken at week 0. The chain is built from TRBV9 and TRBJ2-1; D is uncertain. This sequence originates from a human donor with alopecia areata. The CDR3 protein is CASSVAGHGNEQFF. CDR3 DNA sequence: TGTGCCAGCAGCGTAGCGGGCCACGGAAATGAGCAGTTCTTC.